This TCR beta chain came from a study of neurological immune-mediated disorders. Study-level points and caveats: There were no CDR3 amino acid sequences shared by expanded clones across subjects, a result suggesting private repertoires in all groups.

PBMCs numbering 2 million and stored at -80 C yielded the unsorted libraries. TCRdb processed the 5' RACE reads anew with MiXCR; each CDR3 protein has one entry. The sample gives 49,000 or so distinct CDR3 sequences, over 15% of which show up once; 4% to 4.5% is in the top ten. In germline, CDR1 is SGHRS, CDR2 YFSETQ. The V end lost 3 bases, the J end lost 4 bases, and 12 bases lay between the germline ends. The CDR3 runs 14 residues. This clonotype was recorded many times. Its antigen is not known. The sequenced sample was PBMCs. This rearrangement joins TRBV5-1 to TRBJ2-3; no clear D. The TCR comes from a man aged 55 to 69 in good health. CDR3 loop: CASSWGTAADTQYF. The CDR3, as DNA: TGCGCCAGCAGCTGGGGAACTGCGGCAGATACGCAGTATTTT.